The clone carrying this T cell receptor beta chain was counted between two and nine times. Its antigen is not known. V lost 4 bases, J lost 2 bases, and 4 bases stayed unmatched. The CDR3 is 16 residues long. Germline lookup yields CDR1 MGHRA and CDR2 YSYEKL. The source of the sample is a study of CD4+ T cells in melanoma. Study-wide points: A reported correlation linked neoantigen-specific CD4+ T cells to CD8+, macrophage and B cell function. Neoantigen-specific CD4+ T cells in melanoma reportedly had diverse differentiation states.

Some clones are missing from TCRdb's copy, which holds only in-frame ones; the method was immunoSEQ multiplex PCR. The sample has 10,000 or so clones; roughly two thirds are singletons. This TCR derives from a human donor with melanoma. Sequenced sample: cells from a culture (not recorded whether cultured in vitro). V and J are TRBV4-1 and TRBJ1-6, with 8 bases lining up with TRBD1. The CDR3 spells CASSPGQGPYNSPLHF. DNA of the CDR3: TGCGCCAGCAGCCCCGGACAGGGTCCCTATAATTCACCCCTCCACTTT.